The rows below give T cell receptor beta chains drawn from one sample of a study of blood T cell repertoires in COVID-19. The assay was immunoSEQ multiplex PCR, and TCRdb's table has in-frame clones only and misses some. The sample includes roughly 200,000 clones, about four fifths of them seen just once. The sample taken for sequencing was peripheral blood. These receptors originate from a man in his 70s with active or convalescent COVID-19. CDR3s include the opening cysteine and the closing phenylalanine or tryptophan. A D gene is named only where the DNA matches it firmly. Rows may omit the clone size; those that give it use once, few, many or a size class.

v_call	j_call	d_call	clone_size	cdr3_aa	cdr3_nt
TRBV21-1	TRBJ1-2	-	-	CASSKWEGIGGNYGYTF	TGTGCCAGCAGCAAATGGGAGGGGATCGGGGGAAACTATGGCTACACCTTC
TRBV5-1	TRBJ2-3	-	-	CASRQAVFTDTQYF	TGCGCCAGCAGACAGGCGGTCTTCACAGATACGCAGTATTTT
TRBV11-2	TRBJ1-3	TRBD1	-	CASSLAGGSGNTIYF	TGTGCCAGCAGCTTGGCAGGGGGCTCTGGAAACACCATATATTTT
TRBV7-6	TRBJ2-1	TRBD2	-	CASSTLSGGEIYNEQFF	TGTGCCAGCAGCACCCTTAGCGGGGGGGAAATTTACAATGAGCAGTTCTTC
TRBV6-5	TRBJ1-4	TRBD1	once	CASRRQGNSNEKLFF	TGTGCCAGCAGACGACAGGGCAACAGTAATGAAAAACTGTTTTTT
TRBV6-2/TRBV6-3	TRBJ2-5	-	-	CASSYFPVGLQTGPKETQYF	TGTGCCAGCAGTTACTTCCCAGTTGGGTTGCAAACAGGACCTAAAGAGACCCAGTACTTC
TRBV7-6	TRBJ1-6	-	-	CASSLDDRLINSPLHF	TGTGCCAGCAGCTTAGATGACAGATTAATCAATTCACCCCTCCACTTT
TRBV4-2	TRBJ2-3	-	-	CASSQAQGGASDTQYF	TGTGCCAGCAGCCAAGCCCAAGGGGGGGCCTCAGATACGCAGTATTTT
TRBV27	TRBJ1-6	-	-	CASIRKLGKNSPLHF	TGTGCCAGCATCCGAAAGCTCGGTAAGAATTCACCCCTCCACTTT
TRBV18	TRBJ1-3	TRBD1	-	CASSPGGQGGNTIYF	TGTGCCAGCTCACCAGGAGGACAGGGGGGCAACACCATATATTTT
TRBV7-9	TRBJ2-2	-	-	CASSPQGRDGELFF	TGTGCCAGCAGCCCACAGGGACGTGACGGGGAGCTGTTTTTT
TRBV4-1	TRBJ1-2	TRBD1	-	CASGDRFYGYTF	TGCGCCAGCGGGGACAGATTCTATGGCTACACCTTC
TRBV5-1	TRBJ2-3	TRBD1	-	CASSDGQGASEDTQYF	TGCGCCAGCAGCGACGGACAGGGGGCAAGTGAAGATACGCAGTATTTT
TRBV19	TRBJ1-6	-	-	CASSIGGDGLPLHF	TGTGCCAGTAGTATAGGGGGGGACGGCCTACCCCTCCACTTT
TRBV18	TRBJ1-2	TRBD1	-	CASSPGQGAHGYTF	TGTGCCAGCTCACCCGGACAGGGGGCGCATGGCTACACCTTC
TRBV4-2	TRBJ2-7	-	-	CASSQGRLAEGYEQYF	TGTGCCAGCAGCCAAGGGCGCCTAGCCGAGGGTTACGAGCAGTACTTC
TRBV2	TRBJ2-1	-	once	CASSATRSSYNEQFF	TGTGCCAGCAGTGCGACTCGGAGCTCCTACAATGAGCAGTTCTTC
TRBV7-9	TRBJ2-3	-	-	CASTPIGGGIVDTQYF	TGTGCCAGCACCCCGATTGGTGGAGGTATAGTAGATACGCAGTATTTT
TRBV11-2	TRBJ2-5	TRBD1	-	CACEGAGETQYF	TGTGCCTGCGAGGGGGCCGGAGAGACCCAGTACTTC
TRBV7-9	TRBJ2-7	-	few	CASSLSADLSYEQYF	TGTGCCAGCAGCTTATCAGCGGACCTCTCCTACGAGCAGTACTTC
TRBV18	TRBJ1-5	-	few	CASSPALLYSNQPQHF	TGTGCCAGCTCACCCGCCCTCCTCTATAGCAATCAGCCCCAGCATTTT
TRBV6-5	TRBJ1-6	TRBD1	-	CASTGQGGDSPLHF	TGTGCCAGCACCGGACAGGGCGGGGATTCACCCCTCCACTTT
TRBV2	TRBJ2-3	TRBD2	-	CASSVSGGQDTQYF	TGTGCCAGCAGTGTAAGCGGGGGTCAAGATACGCAGTATTTT
TRBV12-3/TRBV12-4	TRBJ2-2	-	-	CASRDITGELFF	TGTGCCAGCAGGGACATTACCGGGGAGCTGTTTTTT
TRBV5-4	TRBJ2-7	-	-	CASSPGDLRWEQYF	TGTGCCAGCAGCCCCGGGGACTTGAGGTGGGAGCAGTACTTC
TRBV14	TRBJ1-4	-	once	CASSQSSGGKLFF	TGTGCCAGCAGCCAGTCCTCCGGGGGGAAACTGTTTTTT
TRBV7-9	TRBJ2-3	TRBD2	-	CASSLGTSGSTDTQYF	TGTGCCAGCAGCCTCGGGACTAGCGGGAGCACAGATACGCAGTATTTT
TRBV4-1	TRBJ1-2	-	-	CASSPGSGADYGYTF	TGCGCCAGCAGCCCGGGGAGCGGGGCGGACTATGGCTACACCTTC
TRBV25-1	TRBJ2-1	TRBD2	-	CASSAASGGGSYNEQFF	TGTGCCAGCAGTGCGGCTAGCGGGGGGGGGTCCTACAATGAGCAGTTCTTC
TRBV19	TRBJ1-1	-	-	CASSIRGGNTEAFF	TGTGCCAGTAGTATCCGGGGAGGGAACACTGAAGCTTTCTTT
TRBV18	TRBJ1-1	-	few	CASSAGGETNTEAFF	TGTGCCAGCTCAGCGGGGGGAGAAACGAACACTGAAGCTTTCTTT
TRBV7-8	TRBJ2-1	TRBD2	-	CASSRGLAGDNEQFF	TGTGCCAGCAGCCGAGGACTAGCGGGGGACAATGAGCAGTTCTTC
TRBV6-6	TRBJ1-5	TRBD1	-	CASRTKGAQGQPQHF	TGTGCCAGCAGGACGAAGGGGGCGCAGGGTCAGCCCCAGCATTTT
TRBV30	TRBJ2-7	-	-	CAWSVGSPNYEQYF	TGTGCCTGGAGTGTCGGTAGTCCCAACTACGAGCAGTACTTC
TRBV5-1	TRBJ1-6	TRBD1	-	CASSLYSTGGVSPLHF	TGCGCCAGCAGCTTGTATTCGACAGGGGGGGTTTCACCCCTCCACTTT
TRBV5-1	TRBJ1-1	-	-	CASSWGDYTEAFF	TGCGCCAGCAGCTGGGGGGATTACACTGAAGCTTTCTTT
TRBV10-3	TRBJ2-7	TRBD1	once	CAISEYRDSEDEQYF	TGTGCCATCAGTGAGTACCGGGACAGTGAGGACGAGCAGTACTTC
TRBV27	TRBJ2-5	-	-	CASSLLGQQETQYF	TGTGCCAGCAGTTTATTAGGACAGCAAGAGACCCAGTACTTC
TRBV29-1	TRBJ1-1	-	-	CSVGGKAGVNTEAFF	TGCAGCGTCGGTGGAAAGGCAGGGGTGAACACTGAAGCTTTCTTT
TRBV18	TRBJ1-2	TRBD1	-	CASSRGQGDNYGYTF	TGTGCCAGCTCACGAGGCCAGGGGGATAACTATGGCTACACCTTC
TRBV19	TRBJ1-2	-	few	CASREENYGYTF	TGTGCCAGTAGGGAGGAAAACTATGGCTACACCTTC
TRBV3-1/TRBV3-2	TRBJ2-3	-	-	CASSWRSTDTQYF	TGTGCCAGCAGCTGGAGGAGCACAGATACGCAGTATTTT
TRBV6-6	TRBJ2-3	-	few	CASRHGAVTLADTQYF	TGTGCCAGCAGACATGGAGCGGTTACTCTCGCAGATACGCAGTATTTT
TRBV5-1	TRBJ1-1	TRBD1	-	CASRQSSQGASTEAFF	TGCGCCAGCAGGCAGTCCTCCCAGGGGGCGAGCACTGAAGCTTTCTTT
TRBV2	TRBJ2-2	TRBD2	once	CASSGGSTNTGELFF	TGTGCCAGCAGCGGCGGGAGTACGAACACCGGGGAGCTGTTTTTT
TRBV5-1	TRBJ2-1	-	-	CASSLSLADSYNEQFF	TGCGCCAGCAGCTTGAGCCTAGCAGACTCCTACAATGAGCAGTTCTTC
TRBV19	TRBJ1-5	TRBD1	-	CASSRVPGQGRGVPQHF	TGTGCCAGTAGTCGGGTCCCGGGACAGGGCCGGGGGGTGCCCCAGCATTTT
TRBV7-2	TRBJ1-2	-	few	CASSLERSYGYTF	TGTGCCAGCAGCTTAGAGCGCAGCTATGGCTACACCTTC
TRBV18	TRBJ1-2	TRBD1	-	CASSQSTGARSGYGYTF	TGTGCCAGCTCACAATCGACAGGGGCACGGAGTGGTTATGGCTACACCTTC
TRBV14	TRBJ2-1	TRBD2	-	CASSQVAGGQYNEQFF	TGTGCCAGCAGCCAAGTAGCGGGGGGGCAGTACAATGAGCAGTTCTTC
TRBV5-8	TRBJ2-7	-	few	CASSLGGQSSYEQYF	TGTGCCAGCAGCTTGGGAGGACAGAGCTCCTACGAGCAGTACTTC
TRBV24-1	TRBJ2-3	TRBD1	-	CATSEKGQGRITDTQYF	TGTGCCACCAGTGAAAAAGGACAGGGAAGGATTACAGATACGCAGTATTTT
TRBV9	TRBJ1-2	-	-	CASSQGGYGYTF	TGTGCCAGCAGCCAGGGTGGCTATGGCTACACCTTC
TRBV7-2	TRBJ2-5	TRBD1	-	CASSFQGAETQYF	TGTGCCAGCAGCTTCCAGGGGGCTGAGACCCAGTACTTC
TRBV7-2	TRBJ1-3	-	-	CASSRTENSGNTIYF	TGTGCCAGCAGCAGGACAGAAAACTCTGGAAACACCATATATTTT